This TCR beta chain appears in the sequencing data of a study of cytomegalovirus exposure and HLA in healthy donors. Notes on the study in general: Accurate prediction of most subjects' HLA-A and HLA-B alleles from TCR beta sequences was reported. Most CMV-associated TCR beta chains were later found to appear HLA-restricted.

V gave up 1 base and J gave up 8 bases; unmatched junction bases: 6. Germline lookup yields CDR1 GTSNPN and CDR2 SVGIG (reference sequence). The CDR3 covers 14 residues. As to this clone: What it recognizes is unknown.

The PCR ran on 60 Vbeta and 13 Jbeta primers. This table comes from immunoSEQ multiplex PCR, and its TCRdb copy is limited to in-frame clones, with some not included. The sample holds roughly 150,000 clones, nearly 80% seen once. This chain connects TRBV30 to TRBJ1-1; 11 bases are shared with TRBD1. The origin of this receptor is a woman aged 30 to 39 in good health and CMV-seronegative. Sample: PBMCs. DNA of the CDR3: TGTGCCTGGAGTGGGGACAGGGGGAGACGAGAAGCTTTCTTT. Protein product: CAWSGDRGRREAFF.